This is a list of T cell receptor beta chains from one sample in a study of T cells after yellow fever vaccination. One entry per CDR3 protein, called by TCRdb with MiXCR from the 5' RACE reads. The sample records 300,000 to 400,000 distinct CDR3 sequences, roughly an eighth being singletons. The sequencing here drew on CD4+ T cells sorted from PBMCs, taken 15 days after the yellow fever booster vaccination. These receptors all come from a man between 18 and 29 years old who received the YFV17D yellow fever vaccine. Each CDR3 is given with its conserved first and last residue. D genes are given only for firm matches. Size tells how often a clone was seen (once, few, many) or the class of an expanded clone, and some rows leave it out.

J gene: TRBJ2-2
V gene: TRBV21-1
clone size: -
D gene: -
CDR3 protein: CASSQGNAGANTGELFF
CDR3 DNA: TGTGCCAGCAGCCAGGGGAATGCGGGGGCCAATACCGGGGAGCTGTTTTTT

J gene: TRBJ2-3
V gene: TRBV25-1
clone size: few
D gene: -
CDR3 protein: CASRDYLGTDTQYF
CDR3 DNA: TGTGCCAGCAGGGACTATCTTGGCACAGATACGCAGTATTTT

J gene: TRBJ2-2
V gene: TRBV11-2
clone size: few
D gene: TRBD2
CDR3 protein: CASSSSGTSRPGELFF
CDR3 DNA: TGTGCCAGCAGCTCCTCCGGGACTAGCAGACCCGGGGAGCTGTTTTTT

J gene: TRBJ1-1
V gene: TRBV20-1
clone size: -
D gene: -
CDR3 protein: CSAYGNFEAFF
CDR3 DNA: TGCAGTGCTTACGGGAATTTCGAAGCTTTCTTT

J gene: TRBJ2-5
V gene: TRBV5-1
clone size: few
D gene: TRBD2
CDR3 protein: CASTETSGGAETQYF
CDR3 DNA: TGCGCCAGCACAGAGACTAGCGGGGGGGCGGAGACCCAGTACTTC

J gene: TRBJ2-3
V gene: TRBV6-6
clone size: -
D gene: -
CDR3 protein: CASSYAQNTQYF
CDR3 DNA: TGTGCCAGCAGTTACGCACAGAATACGCAGTATTTT

J gene: TRBJ1-4
V gene: TRBV5-1
clone size: -
D gene: -
CDR3 protein: CASSLNPANEKLFF
CDR3 DNA: TGCGCCAGCAGCTTGAACCCGGCTAATGAAAAACTGTTTTTT

J gene: TRBJ1-4
V gene: TRBV28
clone size: -
D gene: -
CDR3 protein: CASSALGRGRSNEKLFF
CDR3 DNA: TGTGCCAGCAGTGCACTTGGGAGGGGGAGGAGTAATGAAAAACTGTTTTTT

J gene: TRBJ1-5
V gene: TRBV20-1
clone size: -
D gene: -
CDR3 protein: CSARDNPNQPQHF
CDR3 DNA: TGCAGTGCTAGAGATAACCCAAATCAGCCCCAGCATTTT

J gene: TRBJ1-4
V gene: TRBV7-2
clone size: few
D gene: -
CDR3 protein: CASSLWGSDEKLFF
CDR3 DNA: TGTGCCAGCAGCTTATGGGGGTCTGACGAAAAACTGTTTTTT

J gene: TRBJ2-1
V gene: TRBV4-3
clone size: few
D gene: -
CDR3 protein: CASSVTSYLAEQFF
CDR3 DNA: TGCGCCAGCAGCGTTACGTCATATCTAGCCGAGCAGTTCTTC

J gene: TRBJ1-1
V gene: TRBV2
clone size: -
D gene: TRBD1
CDR3 protein: CASSSTGVYTEAFF
CDR3 DNA: TGTGCCAGCAGTTCAACAGGGGTGTACACTGAAGCTTTCTTT

J gene: TRBJ2-2
V gene: TRBV27
clone size: few
D gene: TRBD1
CDR3 protein: CASSPGQGPGELFF
CDR3 DNA: TGTGCCAGCAGTCCTGGACAGGGGCCCGGGGAGCTGTTTTTT

J gene: TRBJ2-1
V gene: TRBV15
clone size: few
D gene: -
CDR3 protein: CATSRIGHSNEQFF
CDR3 DNA: TGTGCCACCAGCAGAATAGGACACTCCAATGAGCAGTTCTTC

J gene: TRBJ2-4
V gene: TRBV28
clone size: few
D gene: -
CDR3 protein: CASGAWAATAKNIQYF
CDR3 DNA: TGTGCCAGCGGGGCGTGGGCAGCTACAGCCAAAAACATTCAGTACTTC

J gene: TRBJ2-5
V gene: TRBV20-1
clone size: -
D gene: TRBD2
CDR3 protein: CSARRTSGGETQYF
CDR3 DNA: TGCAGTGCTCGAAGGACCAGCGGGGGAGAGACCCAGTACTTC

J gene: TRBJ1-5
V gene: TRBV7-9
clone size: -
D gene: -
CDR3 protein: CASSIEETWSPGSSNQPQHF
CDR3 DNA: TGTGCCAGCAGCATAGAAGAGACGTGGAGTCCTGGGTCGAGCAATCAGCCCCAGCATTTT

J gene: TRBJ1-1
V gene: TRBV11-2
clone size: many
D gene: -
CDR3 protein: CASGIQEALGAFF
CDR3 DNA: TGTGCCAGCGGCATTCAGGAGGCTTTAGGGGCTTTCTTT

J gene: TRBJ1-2
V gene: TRBV4-2
clone size: few
D gene: -
CDR3 protein: CASSQVSGSYGYTF
CDR3 DNA: TGTGCCAGCAGCCAAGTTTCAGGCTCCTATGGCTACACCTTC

J gene: TRBJ2-7
V gene: TRBV5-1
clone size: few
D gene: TRBD1
CDR3 protein: CASSLDGTGLTYEQYF
CDR3 DNA: TGCGCCAGCAGCTTGGACGGGACAGGCCTTACCTACGAGCAGTACTTC

J gene: TRBJ2-1
V gene: TRBV11-3
clone size: few
D gene: TRBD1
CDR3 protein: CASSFSGGVGDNEQFF
CDR3 DNA: TGTGCCAGCAGCTTTTCAGGGGGTGTCGGGGACAATGAGCAGTTCTTC

J gene: TRBJ2-5
V gene: TRBV30
clone size: -
D gene: -
CDR3 protein: CAWSLGGPQETQYF
CDR3 DNA: TGTGCCTGGAGCCTGGGGGGGCCCCAAGAGACCCAGTACTTC

J gene: TRBJ2-2
V gene: TRBV10-1
clone size: few
D gene: TRBD1
CDR3 protein: CASSLNQDRANTGELFF
CDR3 DNA: TGCGCCAGCAGTCTAAACCAGGACAGGGCTAACACCGGGGAGCTGTTTTTT

J gene: TRBJ2-3
V gene: TRBV12-3/TRBV12-4
clone size: -
D gene: -
CDR3 protein: CASSLRASVRTDTQYF
CDR3 DNA: TGTGCCAGCAGCCTCCGGGCTAGCGTGCGAACAGATACGCAGTATTTT

J gene: TRBJ1-5
V gene: TRBV27
clone size: few
D gene: -
CDR3 protein: CASSSNRGRHQPQHF
CDR3 DNA: TGTGCCAGCAGTTCGAACCGGGGCAGACATCAGCCCCAGCATTTT

J gene: TRBJ1-1
V gene: TRBV19
clone size: few
D gene: TRBD1
CDR3 protein: CASRDRGYFPSAEAFF
CDR3 DNA: TGTGCCAGTAGGGACAGGGGTTATTTCCCCTCTGCTGAAGCTTTCTTT

J gene: TRBJ1-6
V gene: TRBV11-2
clone size: many
D gene: TRBD1
CDR3 protein: CASSLGWGQDHF
CDR3 DNA: TGTGCCAGCAGCTTAGGGTGGGGACAGGACCACTTT

J gene: TRBJ1-1
V gene: TRBV29-1
clone size: many
D gene: -
CDR3 protein: CSGGEGNAFF
CDR3 DNA: TGCAGCGGGGGAGAGGGGAACGCTTTCTTT

J gene: TRBJ1-1
V gene: TRBV4-2
clone size: -
D gene: TRBD1
CDR3 protein: CASSGQKNTEAFF
CDR3 DNA: TGTGCCAGCTCGGGACAGAAGAACACTGAAGCTTTCTTT

J gene: TRBJ2-3
V gene: TRBV30
clone size: few
D gene: -
CDR3 protein: CAWSVRGSGPQYF
CDR3 DNA: TGTGCCTGGAGTGTACGGGGATCGGGTCCGCAGTATTTT

J gene: TRBJ1-6
V gene: TRBV30
clone size: many
D gene: -
CDR3 protein: CAWGRGALHF
CDR3 DNA: TGTGCCTGGGGCCGGGGGGCCCTCCACTTT

J gene: TRBJ2-5
V gene: TRBV20-1
clone size: few
D gene: -
CDR3 protein: CSAPQLGSFETQYF
CDR3 DNA: TGCAGTGCTCCTCAACTAGGGTCCTTTGAGACCCAGTACTTC

J gene: TRBJ1-5
V gene: TRBV7-8
clone size: -
D gene: -
CDR3 protein: CASSSPTQGGNQPQHF
CDR3 DNA: TGTGCCAGCAGCTCTCCCACACAGGGAGGCAATCAGCCCCAGCATTTT

J gene: TRBJ2-1
V gene: TRBV12-3/TRBV12-4
clone size: -
D gene: TRBD1
CDR3 protein: CASSPDRREQFF
CDR3 DNA: TGTGCCAGCAGTCCGGACAGGCGTGAGCAGTTCTTC

J gene: TRBJ1-2
V gene: TRBV11-2
clone size: few
D gene: TRBD1
CDR3 protein: CASSSGTGRGLYGYTF
CDR3 DNA: TGTGCCAGCAGCTCAGGGACAGGGAGGGGACTCTATGGCTACACCTTC

J gene: TRBJ2-3
V gene: TRBV7-7
clone size: -
D gene: -
CDR3 protein: CASRCTGTGSTDTQYF
CDR3 DNA: TGTGCCAGCAGGTGTACCGGGACTGGGAGCACAGATACGCAGTATTTT

J gene: TRBJ2-2
V gene: TRBV4-2
clone size: -
D gene: -
CDR3 protein: CASSLSHRPGELFF
CDR3 DNA: TGTGCCAGCAGCCTCTCCCACCGGCCCGGGGAGCTGTTTTTT

J gene: TRBJ1-2
V gene: TRBV5-1
clone size: -
D gene: -
CDR3 protein: CASSLGTASYGYTF
CDR3 DNA: TGCGCCAGCAGCTTGGGGACCGCGAGCTATGGCTACACCTTC

J gene: TRBJ1-2
V gene: TRBV6-5
clone size: -
D gene: -
CDR3 protein: CASGMTAFYGYTF
CDR3 DNA: TGTGCCAGCGGCATGACTGCCTTCTATGGCTACACCTTC

J gene: TRBJ2-3
V gene: TRBV6-2/TRBV6-3
clone size: -
D gene: -
CDR3 protein: CASSPPKSTDTQYF
CDR3 DNA: TGTGCCAGCAGCCCTCCAAAAAGCACAGATACGCAGTATTTT

J gene: TRBJ2-7
V gene: TRBV29-1
clone size: -
D gene: -
CDR3 protein: CSVGTGTYEQYF
CDR3 DNA: TGCAGCGTCGGGACTGGTACCTACGAGCAGTACTTC

J gene: TRBJ2-3
V gene: TRBV18
clone size: few
D gene: -
CDR3 protein: CASSPRGQSTDTQYF
CDR3 DNA: TGTGCCAGCTCACCGAGAGGACAGTCCACAGATACGCAGTATTTT

J gene: TRBJ2-5
V gene: TRBV6-5
clone size: -
D gene: -
CDR3 protein: CASSYAGPKETQYF
CDR3 DNA: TGTGCCAGCAGTTACGCGGGGCCCAAAGAGACCCAGTACTTC

J gene: TRBJ2-1
V gene: TRBV6-1
clone size: -
D gene: TRBD1
CDR3 protein: CASSAPGQGGGEQFF
CDR3 DNA: TGTGCCAGCAGCGCCCCGGGACAGGGGGGAGGTGAGCAGTTCTTC

J gene: TRBJ1-1
V gene: TRBV5-1
clone size: -
D gene: -
CDR3 protein: CATSSQGSGTEAFF
CDR3 DNA: TGCGCCACCAGCTCCCAAGGTTCGGGGACTGAAGCTTTCTTT

J gene: TRBJ2-2
V gene: TRBV5-1
clone size: -
D gene: -
CDR3 protein: CASSLGGGVTGELFF
CDR3 DNA: TGCGCCAGCAGCTTGGGAGGGGGAGTAACCGGGGAGCTGTTTTTT

J gene: TRBJ1-1
V gene: TRBV9
clone size: few
D gene: TRBD1
CDR3 protein: CASSVAPDRGAEAFF
CDR3 DNA: TGTGCCAGCAGCGTAGCCCCTGACAGGGGTGCTGAAGCTTTCTTT